These T cell receptor beta chains were read from a single sample in a study of blood T cells in healthy people across ages. Using its own MiXCR run on the 5' RACE reads, TCRdb lists one record per CDR3 protein. The table has just over 1 million distinct CDR3 sequences, roughly 45% seen once; the top ten hold under 20%. Sequencing was done on a sample of blood. The receptors here all came from a woman aged 60-75 years in good health. CDR3s include the opening cysteine and the closing phenylalanine or tryptophan. A D gene is named only where the DNA matches it firmly. For some rows the clone size is stated as once, few or many, or as a class when expanded; others skip it.

TRBD2	TRBJ2-3	.	TRBV6-4	CASSDSTSGGNTQYF	TGTGCCAGCAGTGACTCGACTAGCGGGGGGAATACGCAGTATTTT
.	TRBJ2-2	.	TRBV6-5	CASSSLGTREANTGELFF	TGTGCCAGCAGTTCTTTGGGGACAAGGGAGGCGAACACCGGGGAGCTGTTTTTT
.	TRBJ2-5	.	TRBV7-9	CASSLSMGPETQYF	TGTGCCAGCAGCTTATCTATGGGCCCGGAGACCCAGTACTTC
.	TRBJ2-1	.	TRBV27	CASRLDSYNEQFF	TGTGCCAGCCGACTGGACTCCTACAATGAGCAGTTCTTC
.	TRBJ2-4	few	TRBV2	CASRPTRVKNIQYF	TGTGCCAGCAGACCGACCAGAGTCAAAAACATTCAGTACTTC
.	TRBJ2-7	.	TRBV28	CASSFPGTITEQYF	TGTGCCAGCAGTTTCCCCGGGACAATAACAGAGCAGTACTTC
.	TRBJ2-5	many	TRBV11-2	CASSLVGLLETQYF	TGTGCCAGCAGCTTAGTAGGGCTTTTGGAGACCCAGTACTTC
.	TRBJ1-1	.	TRBV20-1	CSARVVPGGTEAFF	TGCAGTGCTAGGGTGGTGCCGGGAGGCACTGAAGCTTTCTTT
.	TRBJ2-7	.	TRBV14	CASSPKWGPKRISSSYEQYF	TGTGCCAGCAGCCCCAAGTGGGGCCCAAAACGGATTTCAAGCTCCTACGAGCAGTACTTC
.	TRBJ2-4	.	TRBV29-1	CSVDFRWRPGTVNIQYF	TGCAGCGTTGATTTTCGTTGGCGTCCAGGGACGGTTAACATTCAGTACTTC
.	TRBJ2-4	.	TRBV10-3	CANHPGGPVLDKNIQYF	TGTGCCAACCACCCTGGGGGCCCTGTTCTGGACAAAAACATTCAGTACTTC
TRBD1	TRBJ2-7	.	TRBV4-2	CASSQDMTGGSYNEQYF	TGTGCCAGCAGCCAAGATATGACAGGGGGCTCCTACAATGAGCAGTACTTC
TRBD1	TRBJ2-7	.	TRBV2	CASRPGQGYYEQYF	TGTGCCAGCAGACCGGGACAGGGCTACTACGAGCAGTACTTC
.	TRBJ2-3	.	TRBV6-1	CASSEALGDTDTQYF	TGTGCCAGCAGTGAAGCGTTGGGAGACACAGATACGCAGTATTTT
TRBD1	TRBJ2-7	.	TRBV14	CASSRDRGVGEQYF	TGTGCCAGCAGCCGGGACAGGGGTGTCGGCGAGCAGTACTTC
.	TRBJ2-7	few	TRBV5-5	CASSLRTTFLYEQYF	TGTGCCAGCAGCTTGCGGACAACATTCCTCTACGAGCAGTACTTC
TRBD1	TRBJ2-7	few	TRBV7-2	CASSYGQGKFYEQYF	TGTGCCAGCAGTTACGGACAGGGGAAATTCTACGAGCAGTACTTC
.	TRBJ2-2	few	TRBV9	CASSPRAAGRRTGELFF	TGTGCCAGCAGCCCAAGGGCGGCAGGCCGTAGGACCGGGGAGCTGTTTTTT
.	TRBJ2-5	few	TRBV5-1	CASSLELGGGGETQYF	TGCGCCAGCAGCTTGGAGTTGGGGGGCGGTGGAGAGACCCAGTACTTC
.	TRBJ2-4	few	TRBV6-2/TRBV6-3	CASSYIRGAKNIQYF	TGTGCCAGCAGTTACATAAGGGGAGCCAAAAACATTCAGTACTTC
.	TRBJ2-3	.	TRBV5-1	CASSLSRANTETQYF	TGCGCCAGCAGCTTGTCGCGGGCGAACACAGAGACGCAGTATTTT
TRBD2	TRBJ2-3	.	TRBV28	CASSLMREDTDTQYF	TGTGCCAGCAGCCTCATGCGGGAGGACACAGATACGCAGTATTTT
.	TRBJ2-3	.	TRBV10-2	CASNKGLGGTDTQYF	TGCGCCAGCAATAAGGGCCTTGGGGGCACAGATACGCAGTATTTT
.	TRBJ2-5	.	TRBV28	CAGSLSGHETQYF	TGTGCCGGCAGTTTATCGGGCCACGAGACCCAGTACTTC
TRBD2	TRBJ2-1	.	TRBV27	CAIGGASGRPYNEQFF	TGTGCCATCGGTGGGGCTAGCGGGAGGCCCTACAATGAGCAGTTCTTC
TRBD1	TRBJ2-5	few	TRBV12-3/TRBV12-4	CASSLLTGGAGTQYF	TGTGCCAGCAGTTTATTAACAGGGGGCGCGGGGACCCAGTACTTC
TRBD2	TRBJ2-3	.	TRBV4-1	CASSLRRVAGATDTQYF	TGCGCCAGCAGCCTCCGACGAGTAGCGGGAGCCACAGATACGCAGTATTTT
.	TRBJ2-5	.	TRBV5-1	CASSGTLNNEQYF	TGCGCCAGCAGTGGGACACTGAACAATGAGCAGTACTTC
.	TRBJ2-3	.	TRBV28	CASSPPLEDTQYF	TGTGCCAGCAGTCCTCCACTAGAAGATACGCAGTATTTT
TRBD2	TRBJ2-7	.	TRBV5-5	CASSLVLAGVTEQYF	TGTGCCAGCAGCTTGGTCCTAGCGGGAGTTACCGAGCAGTACTTC
.	TRBJ2-1	.	TRBV3-1	CASSHTGQTSYNEQFF	TGTGCCAGCAGCCACACAGGGCAAACCTCCTACAATGAGCAGTTCTTC
.	TRBJ2-1	.	TRBV18	CASSPRVGGYNEQFF	TGTGCCAGCTCACCACGGGTGGGTGGCTACAATGAGCAGTTCTTC
.	TRBJ1-5	few	TRBV2	CASSYNLPQPQHF	TGTGCCAGCAGTTACAACCTACCTCAGCCCCAGCATTTT
TRBD1	TRBJ2-3	few	TRBV4-1	CASSHPMTGTGPTSTDTQYF	TGCGCCAGCAGCCATCCTATGACCGGGACAGGGCCGACTAGCACAGATACGCAGTATTTT
.	TRBJ2-5	.	TRBV3-1	CASSQEEGRGTQYF	TGTGCCAGCAGCCAGGAGGAGGGCCGGGGGACCCAGTACTTC
.	TRBJ2-7	few	TRBV6-2/TRBV6-3	CASGKGREVNEQYF	TGTGCCAGCGGAAAAGGAAGGGAAGTGAACGAGCAGTACTTC
.	TRBJ2-3	.	TRBV20-1	CSAITGTDTQYF	TGCAGTGCTATTACAGGGACAGATACGCAGTATTTT
.	TRBJ2-1	.	TRBV15	CATSREHNEQFF	TGTGCCACCAGCAGAGAGCACAATGAGCAGTTCTTC
TRBD1	TRBJ2-5	.	TRBV10-3	CAISYTGTEQETQYF	TGTGCCATCAGTTACACCGGGACAGAGCAAGAGACCCAGTACTTC
.	TRBJ2-1	.	TRBV28	CATSTPGQGYNEQIF	TGTGCCACCTCCACCCCGGGGCAGGGATACAATGAGCAGATCTTC
TRBD1	TRBJ1-1	.	TRBV6-6	CASSSTGGPSTEAFF	TGTGCCAGCAGTTCGACAGGGGGGCCGAGCACTGAAGCTTTCTTT
TRBD2	TRBJ2-7	few	TRBV20-1	CSAKPGLAASYEQYF	TGCAGTGCTAAGCCGGGACTAGCGGCCTCCTACGAGCAGTACTTC
.	TRBJ2-1	many	TRBV7-2	CASSWVVSSYNEQFF	TGTGCCAGCAGCTGGGTTGTTAGTTCCTACAATGAGCAGTTCTTC
TRBD2	TRBJ2-1	.	TRBV28	CASRRLAGHNEQFF	TGTGCCAGCAGAAGACTAGCGGGCCACAATGAGCAGTTCTTC
.	TRBJ2-7	.	TRBV29-1	CSVEDPQRGGYEQYF	TGCAGCGTTGAAGATCCACAACGGGGCGGGTACGAGCAGTACTTC
.	TRBJ2-1	many	TRBV29-1	CSVDDGPYNEQFF	TGCAGCGTTGATGACGGCCCCTACAATGAGCAGTTCTTC
.	TRBJ2-1	.	TRBV27	CASSLSAGLSYNEQFF	TGTGCCAGCAGTTTATCGGCTGGCCTTTCCTACAATGAGCAGTTCTTC
.	TRBJ2-3	few	TRBV5-1	CASSLALGASTDTQYF	TGCGCCAGCAGCTTGGCCCTAGGTGCATCCACAGATACGCAGTATTTT
.	TRBJ2-7	.	TRBV7-3	CASSLRGALNLGPYEQYF	TGTGCCAGCAGCTTACGGGGGGCGCTGAATTTGGGACCCTACGAGCAGTACTTC
.	TRBJ1-4	few	TRBV6-1	CASSEEKLFF	TGTGCCAGTAGTGAAGAAAAACTGTTTTTT
.	TRBJ1-1	.	TRBV5-4	CASSLDFPGRGTFF	TGTGCCAGCAGCTTGGATTTCCCTGGCCGAGGAACTTTCTTT
.	TRBJ2-7	.	TRBV2	CASSESRPGEQYF	TGTGCCAGCAGTGAGAGCCGGCCTGGCGAGCAGTACTTC
.	TRBJ2-5	.	TRBV5-1	CASSLEGRRLEEQYF	TGCGCCAGCAGCTTGGAGGGCAGGAGACTGGAGGAGCAGTACTTC